This TCR beta chain was observed in a study of blood T cell repertoires in COVID-19. Study overall: PBMCs, B-cell-depleted T cells, or T cells provided the cDNA or gDNA that made up the material.

TCRdb's copy holds only in-frame clones and misses some; the assay was immunoSEQ multiplex PCR. The sample includes about 50,000 clones, around 79% of them seen just once. In germline, CDR1 is MNHEY, CDR2 SVGEGT. V gave up 6 bases and J gave up 4 bases, with 15 bases separating them. The CDR3 is 14 amino acids. The sample comprised peripheral blood. The clonotype was recovered from a man between 65 and 80 years old with active or convalescent COVID-19. V and J are TRBV6-2 or TRBV6-3 and TRBJ1-2, with D possibly TRBD1 on 6 matching bases. CDR3 nucleotides: TGTGCCAGCAGCCCCCCCGGACAGCCCTATGGCTACACCTTC. Translated, it gives CASSPPGQPYGYTF.